This entry is about one TCR beta chain. Its recognized antigen is unknown. Per-base quality was not reported, and no clone a single base away is much larger than it. This entry comes from a study of blood T cells in healthy people across ages (dated by TCRdb to between 2015 and 2017). Study-wide context: Template switching captured roughly one uniquely barcoded TCR beta cDNA molecule per two T cells in model experiments. Using deep sequencing normalized with unique cDNA molecular identifiers, the study measured how TCR beta repertoire diversity changes with age. The donors were split into four age groups: young (average about 16 years), middle-aged (39), aged (roughly 60) and long-lived (roughly 88). To avoid experimental bias, donors of different ages were randomly spread across the sequencing lanes. For two donors (one aged 18 to 30 and one aged 80 or older), the study analyzed two additional independent replicas of 1 million unique cDNA reads from the same blood draw.

The CDR3 runs 16 residues from the cysteine to the phenylalanine. Only CDR3 DNA remains: 48 bases, in frame from the first base. A distance of 15 bases separates the germline ends of V and J, which lose 1 base and 4 bases respectively. The germline V gene yields LGHNA for CDR1 and YNFKEQ for CDR2. Library method: 5' RACE. Reads for this sample came from an Illumina HiSeq 2500. A second PCR of roughly 6 to 12 cycles was performed with a sample-barcoded 5' primer and a J-beta primer mix. A unique molecular identifier was introduced onto each TCR beta cDNA molecule by a template-switch 5' adaptor carrying 12 random nucleotides. Each sample yielded at least 2.5 million CDR3-containing paired-end reads. First-strand cDNA synthesis was performed from all RNA using the Mint cDNA synthesis kit, with priming by a TRBC-specific oligonucleotide. All cDNA was treated with uracil-DNA glycosylase and then went through a first 18-cycle PCR with the universal primers M1SS and BC2_uni_R. On the authors' methods: For normalization, 1 million high-quality reads, each with a distinct molecular identifier, were randomly selected from each sample. Reads with shared molecular identifiers were discarded instead of being binned into consensus sequences. MiTCR, run with a Q25 quality threshold and the strictest error-elimination algorithm, handled CDR3 identification, clonotype clustering and error correction. A nonparametric unseen species model with Euler transformation was used to estimate lower-bound total TCR beta diversity. The public reads were reanalyzed by TCRdb: fastp trimming at Q25, MiXCR alignment, in-frame beta chains only. Rows matching on CDR3 protein sequence are summarized as one entry with the most common DNA and genes. Clone size and V and J calls follow TCRdb, not the original study. Across this sample there are about 830,000 distinct CDR3 sequences, with roughly 64% seen only once. The ten largest account for around 20% of the sample.

On the study overall, not on this receptor specifically: Because donor CMV infection status was unknown, age-related changes in expanded clonotypes were potentially confounded. Compared with the aged group, the long-lived group had more naive CD4+ T cells, fewer expanded clones and increased TCR diversity, suggesting age selection. Estimates of total diversity based on one million sequenced T cells were considered lower bounds and underestimates. Observed TCR beta diversity per million T cells fell roughly linearly with age, and a significant reduction was already apparent by age around 36. The percentage of naive T cells measured by flow cytometry correlated strongly with observed TCR beta diversity. Bulk unsorted PBMC profiling prevented conclusive comparison of naive and antigen-experienced compartments.

The roughly 39 donors, aged 6 to 90 years, were systemically healthy Caucasian individuals from Russia. Each donor gave around 9.5 milliliters of peripheral blood, collected into EDTA-treated Vacutainer tubes. Ficoll-Paque density-gradient centrifugation was used to isolate PBMCs, with at least 7 million obtained per sample. Trizol reagent was used to extract total RNA from the PBMCs, yielding at least 6 micrograms per sample. The percentages of naive CD45RAhigh/CD27high T cells were determined by flow cytometry on a PBMC aliquot from every donor. The sequencing sample was made of blood. This sequence originates from a young man in good health. The chain is encoded by TRBV4-2 joined to TRBJ2-3; the D gene remains uncertain. The CDR3 protein sequence reads: CASSQGRDNDADTQYF. The DNA reads TGTGCCAGCAGCCAAGGCAGAGACAACGATGCAGATACGCAGTATTTT.